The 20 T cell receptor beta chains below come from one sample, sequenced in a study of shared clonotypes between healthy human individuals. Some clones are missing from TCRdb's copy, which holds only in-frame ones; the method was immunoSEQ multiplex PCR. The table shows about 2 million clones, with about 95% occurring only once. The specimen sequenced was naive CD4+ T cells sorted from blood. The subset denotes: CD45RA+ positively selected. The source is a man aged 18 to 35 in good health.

The chain's CDR3 is CAWSDRDTQYF. The CDR3 nucleotides are TGTGCCTGGAGTGACCGGGATACGCAGTATTTT. The V gene is TRBV30, the J gene TRBJ2-3; D not resolved. There are 11 residues in the CDR3. V was trimmed by 1 base and J by 6 bases, leaving 5 bases between them. Germline CDR1 reads GTSNPN; CDR2 reads SVGIG (reference sequence). The full variable domain, its missing parts supplied by reference TRBV30 and TRBJ2-3, is SQTIHQWPATLVQPVGSPLSLECTVEGTSNPNLYWYRQAAGRGLQLLFYSVGIGQISSEVPQNLSASRPQDRQFILSSKKLLLSDSGFYLCAWSDRDTQYFGPGTRLTVL.

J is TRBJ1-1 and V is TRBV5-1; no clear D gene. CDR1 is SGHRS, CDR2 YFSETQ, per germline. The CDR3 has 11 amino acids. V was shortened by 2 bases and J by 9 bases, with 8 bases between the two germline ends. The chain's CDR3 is CASSFGNQAFF. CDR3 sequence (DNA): TGCGCCAGCAGCTTCGGGAACCAAGCTTTCTTT.

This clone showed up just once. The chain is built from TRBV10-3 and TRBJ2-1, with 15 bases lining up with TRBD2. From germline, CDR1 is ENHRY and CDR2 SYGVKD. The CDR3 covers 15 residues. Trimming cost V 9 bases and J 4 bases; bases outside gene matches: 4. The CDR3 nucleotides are TGTGCCATAGGGACTAGCGGGGGGACTTACAATGAGCAGTTCTTC. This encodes CAIGTSGGTYNEQFF.

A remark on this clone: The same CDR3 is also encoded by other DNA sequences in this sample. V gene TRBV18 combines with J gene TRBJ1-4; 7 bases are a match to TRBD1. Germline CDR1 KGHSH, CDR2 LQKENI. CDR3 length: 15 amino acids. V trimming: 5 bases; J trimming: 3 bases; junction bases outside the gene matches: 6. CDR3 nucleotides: TGTGCCAGCTCAAGACCGGGACAGCCTAATGAAAAACTGTTTTTT. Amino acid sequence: CASSRPGQPNEKLFF.

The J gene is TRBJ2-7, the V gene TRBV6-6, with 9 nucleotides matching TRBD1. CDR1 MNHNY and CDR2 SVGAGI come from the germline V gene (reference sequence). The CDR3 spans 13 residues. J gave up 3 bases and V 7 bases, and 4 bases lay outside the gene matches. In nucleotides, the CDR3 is TGTGCCAGCACCGGGACAGGGATCTACGAGCAGTACTTC. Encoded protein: CASTGTGIYEQYF.

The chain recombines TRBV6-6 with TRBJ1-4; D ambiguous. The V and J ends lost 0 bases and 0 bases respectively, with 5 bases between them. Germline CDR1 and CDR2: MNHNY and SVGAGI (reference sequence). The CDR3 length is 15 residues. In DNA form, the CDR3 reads TGTGCCAGCAGTTACTCAGTTGCAACTAATGAAAAACTGTTTTTT. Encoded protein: CASSYSVATNEKLFF.

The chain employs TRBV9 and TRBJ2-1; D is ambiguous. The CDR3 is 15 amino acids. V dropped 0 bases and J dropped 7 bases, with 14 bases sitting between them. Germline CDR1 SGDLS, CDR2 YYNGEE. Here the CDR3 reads CASSVAALSPNEQFF. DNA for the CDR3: TGTGCCAGCAGCGTAGCGGCACTTTCCCCTAATGAGCAGTTCTTC.

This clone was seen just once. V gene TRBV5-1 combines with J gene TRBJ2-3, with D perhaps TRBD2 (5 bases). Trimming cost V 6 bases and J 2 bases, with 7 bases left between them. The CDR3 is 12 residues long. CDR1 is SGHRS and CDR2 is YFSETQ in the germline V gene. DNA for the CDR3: TGCGCCAGCACGAGGGACACAGATACGCAGTATTTT. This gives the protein CASTRDTDTQYF.

The CDR3: CASTEQGAKETQYF. CDR3 in DNA: TGTGCCAGCACTGAACAGGGGGCGAAGGAGACCCAGTACTTC. J is TRBJ2-5 and V is TRBV11-2, with 9 bases fitting TRBD1. Unmatched junction bases numbered 8, after V lost 7 bases and J lost 5 bases. Germline V lookup: CDR1 SGHAT, CDR2 FQNNGV. CDR3 length equals 14 residues.

The CDR3 nucleotides read TGCAGTGTCAAAGAGACCCAGTACTTC. Encoded protein: CSVKETQYF. The V and J genes are TRBV20-1 and TRBJ2-5; D is undetermined. Trimming shortened V by 7 bases and J by 3 bases, and 3 bases separated the two germline ends. The CDR3 loop spans 9 amino acids. Germline loops: CDR1 DFQATT, CDR2 SNEGSKA (reference sequence).

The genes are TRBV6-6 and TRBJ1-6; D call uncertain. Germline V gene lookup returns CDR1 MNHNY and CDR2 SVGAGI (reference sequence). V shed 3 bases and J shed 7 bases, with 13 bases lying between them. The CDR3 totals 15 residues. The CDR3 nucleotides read TGTGCCAGCAGTTATAATGCAGTCGGGAATTCACCCCTCCACTTT. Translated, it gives CASSYNAVGNSPLHF.

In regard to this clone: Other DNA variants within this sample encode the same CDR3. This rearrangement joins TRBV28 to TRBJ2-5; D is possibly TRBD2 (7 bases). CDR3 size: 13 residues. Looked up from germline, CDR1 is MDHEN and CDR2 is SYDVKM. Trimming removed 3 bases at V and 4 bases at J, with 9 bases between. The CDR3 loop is CASSFGGRETQYF. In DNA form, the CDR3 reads TGTGCCAGCAGTTTCGGGGGGCGAGAGACCCAGTACTTC.

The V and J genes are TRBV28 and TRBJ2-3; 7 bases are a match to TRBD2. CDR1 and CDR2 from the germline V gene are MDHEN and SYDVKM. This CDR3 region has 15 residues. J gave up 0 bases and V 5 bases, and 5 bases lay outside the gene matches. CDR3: CASSPGTISTDTQYF. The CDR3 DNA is TGTGCCAGCAGTCCCGGGACTATTAGCACAGATACGCAGTATTTT.

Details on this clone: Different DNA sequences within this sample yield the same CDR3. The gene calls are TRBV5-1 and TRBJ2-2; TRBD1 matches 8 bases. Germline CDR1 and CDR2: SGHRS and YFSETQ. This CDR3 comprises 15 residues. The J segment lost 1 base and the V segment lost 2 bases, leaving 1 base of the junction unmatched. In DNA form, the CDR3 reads TGCGCCAGCAGCTTAGACAGGGGGAACACCGGGGAGCTGTTTTTT. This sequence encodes CASSLDRGNTGELFF.

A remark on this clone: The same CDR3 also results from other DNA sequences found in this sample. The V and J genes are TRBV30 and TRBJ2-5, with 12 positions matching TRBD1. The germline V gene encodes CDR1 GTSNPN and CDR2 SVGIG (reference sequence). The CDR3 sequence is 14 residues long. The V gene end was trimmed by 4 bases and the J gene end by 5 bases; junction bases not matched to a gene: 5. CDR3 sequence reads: CAWTGQGAWETQYF. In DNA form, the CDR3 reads TGTGCCTGGACGGGACAGGGGGCCTGGGAGACCCAGTACTTC.

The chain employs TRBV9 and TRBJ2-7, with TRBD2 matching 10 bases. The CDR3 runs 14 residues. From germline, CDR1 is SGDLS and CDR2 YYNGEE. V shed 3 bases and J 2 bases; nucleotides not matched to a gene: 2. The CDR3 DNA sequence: TGTGCCAGCAGCGGGACTAGCGGACCCTACGAGCAGTACTTC. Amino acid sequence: CASSGTSGPYEQYF.

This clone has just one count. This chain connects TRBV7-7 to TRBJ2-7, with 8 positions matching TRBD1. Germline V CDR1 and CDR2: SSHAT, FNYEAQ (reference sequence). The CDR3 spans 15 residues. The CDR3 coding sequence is TGTGCTAGCGCAAAGGCCGGGACAGGCTCCTACGAGCAGTACTTC. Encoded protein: CASAKAGTGSYEQYF.

CDR3 residues: CASRPGVNTGELFF. CDR3 nucleotide sequence: TGTGCCAGCCGCCCCGGGGTGAACACCGGGGAGCTGTTTTTT. The chain has TRBV6-5 and TRBJ2-2; D is perhaps TRBD2 (5 bases). This CDR3 has 14 amino acids. V was shortened by 8 bases and J by 1 base, with 11 bases between the two germline ends. Germline V CDR1 and CDR2: MNHEY, SVGAGI.

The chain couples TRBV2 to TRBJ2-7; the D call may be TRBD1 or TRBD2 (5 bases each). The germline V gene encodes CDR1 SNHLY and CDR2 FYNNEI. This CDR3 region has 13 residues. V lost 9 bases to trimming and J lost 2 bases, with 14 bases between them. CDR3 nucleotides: TGTGCCAGTTCCTTGGGGGAAGCCTACGAGCAGTACTTC. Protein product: CASSLGEAYEQYF.

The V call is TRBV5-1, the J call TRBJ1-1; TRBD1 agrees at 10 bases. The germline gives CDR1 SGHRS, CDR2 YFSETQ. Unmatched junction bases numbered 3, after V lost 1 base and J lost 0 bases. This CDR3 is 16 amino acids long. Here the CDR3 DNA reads TGCGCCAGCAGCTTGTGGGGGACAGGGGTGAACACTGAAGCTTTCTTT. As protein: CASSLWGTGVNTEAFF.